These 30 T cell receptor beta chains came from one sample sequenced in a study of T cells in Graves' hyperthyroidism and ophthalmopathy. TCR beta CDR3 sequences were amplified from RNA transcripts. Researchers ran a first-round RT-PCR on the TCR CDR3 using the HTBI primer set. TCRdb reprocessed the multiplex PCR reads via MiXCR and lists one record per CDR3 protein. The data show some 490,000 distinct CDR3 sequences, approximately 22% seen once. The sample was blood. The receptors come from a woman in her 70s with Graves' ophthalmopathy.

This clonotype occurred a few times. This chain joins TRBV27 and TRBJ2-7, with 8 positions matching TRBD2. Germline V gene sequence: CDR1 MNHEY, CDR2 SMNVEV (reference sequence). This CDR3 is built from 15 residues. V trimming: 7 bases; J trimming: 0 bases; junction bases outside the gene matches: 8. CDR3 protein: CASMGVAGFSYEQYF. Here the CDR3 DNA reads TGTGCCAGCATGGGAGTAGCGGGGTTCTCCTACGAGCAGTACTTC.

Here the CDR3 reads CASSWGQGNYNEQFF. The CDR3 bases are TGCGCCAGCAGCTGGGGACAGGGTAACTACAATGAGCAGTTCTTC. The genes are TRBV5-1 and TRBJ2-1; TRBD1 aligns across 9 bases. The germline gives CDR1 SGHRS, CDR2 YFSETQ. The CDR3 has 15 residues. Trimming at V came to 3 bases and at J to 3 bases, leaving 4 bases not matched to a gene.

This clonotype was found many times. This chain uses TRBV12-3 or TRBV12-4 with TRBJ1-5; TRBD1 is a possible D gene (5 bases). This CDR3 region has 14 residues. V was clipped by 5 bases and J by 2 bases, with 10 bases between them. CDR3 coding DNA: TGTGCCAGCAGTCTGACAGTTGGCAATCAGCCCCAGCATTTT. This translates into CASSLTVGNQPQHF.

This clonotype was seen at least ten times. This chain connects TRBV14 to TRBJ2-1; D is unresolved. The CDR3 is 12 residues long. Germline V CDR1 and CDR2: SGHDN, FVKESK. The germline V and J ends were trimmed by 8 bases and 2 bases, with 7 bases remaining between them. The DNA for the CDR3 is TGTGCCAGCTCAAGGGCCTACAATGAGCAGTTCTTC. It codes for CASSRAYNEQFF.

The J gene is TRBJ2-7, the V gene TRBV18, with 7 bases aligning to TRBD1. V trimming: 1 base; J trimming: 5 bases; junction bases outside the gene matches: 8. The CDR3 is 15 amino acids. The germline V gene has CDR1 KGHSH and CDR2 LQKENI. The CDR3 sequence: CASSPLDRVGDEQYF. CDR3 DNA: TGTGCCAGCTCACCACTTGACAGGGTGGGCGACGAGCAGTACTTC.

V gene TRBV9 combines with J gene TRBJ2-4, with 11 bases lining up with TRBD2. Per the germline V gene, CDR1 is SGDLS and CDR2 is YYNGEE. Trimming cost V 4 bases and J 1 base; bases outside gene matches: 7. This CDR3 region has 17 residues. CDR3: CASSPVLAGGAKNIQYF. The CDR3 region has the DNA TGTGCCAGCAGCCCGGTATTAGCGGGGGGGGCCAAAAACATTCAGTACTTC. Drawing the rest from reference TRBV9 and TRBJ2-4, the complete variable domain is DSGVTQTPKHLITATGQRVTLRCSPRSGDLSVYWYQQSLDQGLQFLIQYYNGEERAKGNILERFSAQQFPDLHSELNLSSLELGDSALYFCASSPVLAGGAKNIQYFGAGTRLSVL.

This clonotype was picked up a small number of times. The chain links TRBV20-1 to TRBJ1-4; tentative D call: TRBD1 (6 bases). This CDR3 is 15 amino acids long. The germline V gene encodes CDR1 DFQATT and CDR2 SNEGSKA (reference sequence). V was shortened by 3 bases and J by 1 base, with 12 bases between the two germline ends. The DNA of the CDR3 is TGCAGTGCTAGGGAAGGGGGGCGAACTAATGAAAAACTGTTTTTT. Its protein is CSAREGGRTNEKLFF.

The V call is TRBV19, the J call TRBJ2-2; D unresolved. Germline V CDR1 and CDR2: LNHDA, SQIVND (reference sequence). Trimming shortened V by 9 bases and J by 5 bases, and 16 bases separated the two germline ends. This CDR3 region has 14 residues. The CDR3 reads CASAFGVGTGELFF. The CDR3 nucleotides are TGTGCCAGCGCATTTGGGGTTGGAACCGGGGAGCTGTTTTTT.

V is TRBV20-1 and J is TRBJ2-7; 7 bases are a match to TRBD1. Looked up from germline, CDR1 is DFQATT and CDR2 is SNEGSKA (reference sequence). The CDR3 covers 13 residues. With 3 bases clipped from V and 2 bases from J, the junction kept 4 bases outside the gene matches. The CDR3 coding sequence is TGCAGTGCTAGGGGGACAGACACCTACGAGCAGTACTTC. It specifies CSARGTDTYEQYF.

The rearrangement uses TRBV5-1 and TRBJ2-1, with D unresolved. This CDR3 has 11 amino acids. Germline CDR1 and CDR2: SGHRS and YFSETQ. The V gene lost 8 bases and the J gene lost 8 bases, with 11 bases spanning the gap. In DNA, the CDR3 is TGCGCCAGTTACCTAGACCATGAGCAGTTCTTC. This gives the protein CASYLDHEQFF.

The chain joins TRBV9 to TRBJ1-6, with 11 positions matching TRBD1. Germline V gene data show CDR1 as SGDLS and CDR2 as YYNGEE. CDR3 length: 16 residues. V shed 1 base, J shed 4 bases, and the junction held 1 base outside the gene matches. This chain's CDR3 is CASSVRDRGYNSPLHF. CDR3 coding DNA: TGTGCCAGCAGCGTAAGGGACAGGGGGTATAATTCACCCCTCCACTTT.

This sequence joins TRBV7-9 and TRBJ2-2, with 10 bases matching TRBD2. The junction had 9 bases not matched to a gene; V was cut back by 5 bases and J by 6 bases. This CDR3 has 16 residues. Germline loops: CDR1 SEHNR, CDR2 FQNEAQ (reference sequence). Written as DNA, the CDR3 is TGTGCCAGCAGCCCATGGAGCGGGAGGGGTGCCGGGGAGCTGTTTTTT. This sequence encodes CASSPWSGRGAGELFF.

This clonotype appeared many times. V and J are TRBV12-3 or TRBV12-4 and TRBJ2-3; D remains unclear. This CDR3 has 11 amino acids. Between the trimmed V and J ends, which lost 3 bases and 5 bases, there was a span of 3 bases. The CDR3 sequence is CASSFGDTQYF. In DNA, the CDR3 is TGTGCCAGCAGTTTCGGAGATACGCAGTATTTT.

A few counts support this clonotype. The rearrangement links TRBV29-1 to TRBJ2-7; weak D call: TRBD2 (6 bases). The germline V gene encodes CDR1 SQVTM and CDR2 ANQGSEA. There are 12 residues in the CDR3. V lost 6 bases and J lost 5, with 14 bases in between. CDR3 coding DNA: TGCAGCGTGAGACGGGAGAACCACGAGCAGTACTTC. This codes for CSVRRENHEQYF.

This clonotype was seen repeatedly, ten times or more. This chain connects TRBV6-1 to TRBJ2-4; 7 bases align to TRBD1. Germline V gives CDR1 MNHNS, CDR2 SASEGT. V dropped 5 bases and J dropped 7; count of bases not matched to a gene: 11. The CDR3 contains 15 residues. The CDR3 coding sequence is TGTGCCAGCAGTATTCACCAGGACAGGCGGAACATTCAGTACTTC. It is translated as CASSIHQDRRNIQYF.

This clonotype was counted a few times. This chain links TRBV29-1 with TRBJ2-1, with D uncertain. The CDR3 has 15 residues. Per germline, CDR1 SQVTM and CDR2 ANQGSEA. V dropped 1 base and J dropped 0 bases, with 10 bases sitting between them. The CDR3 is CSVEGGPSSYNEQFF. The CDR3 nucleotides read TGCAGCGTTGAAGGCGGTCCTAGCTCCTACAATGAGCAGTTCTTC.

This clonotype was seen a few times. The chain is built from TRBV3-1 and TRBJ2-7; 8 positions agree with TRBD1. V lost 5 bases to trimming and J lost 7 bases; unmatched junction nucleotides: 4. The CDR3 has 12 residues. Germline assignment: CDR1 LGHDT and CDR2 YNNKEL (reference sequence). The CDR3 bases are TGTGCCAGCAGCGCGACAGGGGAGGAGCAGTACTTC. This encodes CASSATGEEQYF.

This clonotype was recorded at least ten times. This chain links TRBV30 with TRBJ1-1, with 7 bases aligning to TRBD1. The CDR3 extends over 12 amino acids. Germline V lookup: CDR1 GTSNPN, CDR2 SVGIG (reference sequence). The V segment lost 3 bases and the J segment 4 bases; nucleotides outside the gene matches: 2. CDR3 DNA sequence: TGTGCCTGGAGACCAGGGGGCACTGAAGCTTTCTTT. It encodes CAWRPGGTEAFF.

This clonotype was recorded at least ten times. This rearrangement joins TRBV7-2 to TRBJ1-2, with 9 bases lining up with TRBD1. Trimming removed 5 bases from V and 5 bases from J; junction bases left unmatched: 6. Germline values: CDR1 SGHTA, CDR2 FQGNSA. CDR3 length equals 14 residues. The chain's CDR3 is CASSPPGTGYGYTF. The CDR3 DNA reads TGTGCCAGCAGCCCGCCCGGGACAGGGTATGGCTACACCTTC.

This clonotype was counted a few times. This sequence joins TRBV5-1 and TRBJ1-1; tentatively, D is TRBD1 (6 bases). Trimming shortened V by 4 bases and J by 1 base, and 14 bases separated the two germline ends. Germline V gene data show CDR1 as SGHRS and CDR2 as YFSETQ. The CDR3 extends over 15 amino acids. The CDR3 nucleotides are TGCGCCAGCAGCCGAGGAGGGGGGACGAACACTGAAGCTTTCTTT. Translated, it gives CASSRGGGTNTEAFF.

The table lists this clonotype with a few counts. V and J are TRBV2 and TRBJ2-1; D remains unclear. V was clipped by 5 bases and J by 2 bases, with 10 bases between them. From germline, CDR1 is SNHLY and CDR2 FYNNEI. The CDR3 is 14 residues long. In DNA, the CDR3 is TGTGCCAGCAGTTTACGGCTGGCCTACAATGAGCAGTTCTTC. Amino acids: CASSLRLAYNEQFF.

The chain recombines TRBV6-1 with TRBJ2-1; the D is unclear. Looked up from germline, CDR1 is MNHNS and CDR2 is SASEGT. The V end lost 7 bases, the J end lost 0 bases, and 4 bases lay between the germline ends. CDR3 size: 12 residues. CDR3 amino acids: CASTLSYNEQFF. The CDR3 DNA sequence: TGTGCCAGCACCCTCTCCTACAATGAGCAGTTCTTC.

This clonotype appeared a few times. This sequence joins TRBV9 and TRBJ2-5; D not resolved. Trimming removed 3 bases at V and 2 bases at J, with 11 bases between. CDR1 and CDR2 from the germline V gene are SGDLS and YYNGEE. CDR3 length: 14 amino acids. This CDR3 is CASSAMVAQETQYF. CDR3 nucleotides: TGTGCCAGCAGCGCAATGGTAGCTCAAGAGACCCAGTACTTC.

The chain has TRBV5-1 and TRBJ2-7; D not resolved. Per germline, CDR1 SGHRS and CDR2 YFSETQ. Between the trimmed V and J ends, which lost 0 bases and 2 bases, there was a span of 9 bases. The CDR3 spans 14 residues. For the CDR3, the DNA is TGCGCCAGCAGCTTGGCCGGAAACACCTACGAGCAGTACTTC. Translation: CASSLAGNTYEQYF.

V gene TRBV28 combines with J gene TRBJ1-1, with 7 bases aligning to TRBD1. CDR3 length: 16 amino acids. Germline CDR1 reads MDHEN; CDR2 reads SYDVKM. The V gene end was trimmed by 4 bases and the J gene end by 1 base; junction bases not matched to a gene: 9. The CDR3 here is CASSSGGGASNTEAFF. The CDR3 coding sequence is TGTGCCAGCAGTTCCGGAGGGGGCGCTTCGAACACTGAAGCTTTCTTT.

The gene calls are TRBV7-3 and TRBJ2-2; TRBD1 might be the D (5 bases). The CDR3 runs to 15 residues. Germline CDR1 reads SGHTA; CDR2 reads FQGTGA. Trimming took off 5 bases at V and 1 base at J, with 11 bases between the two ends. The CDR3 region is CASSNAQGNTGELFF. The CDR3 DNA reads as TGTGCCAGCAGCAACGCCCAGGGGAACACCGGGGAGCTGTTTTTT. Drawing the rest from reference TRBV7-3 and TRBJ2-2, the complete variable domain is GAGVSQTPSNKVTEKGKYVELRCDPISGHTALYWYRQSLGQGPEFLIYFQGTGAADDSGLPNDRFFAVRPEGSVSTLKIQRTERGDSAVYLCASSNAQGNTGELFFGEGSRLTVL.

A few counts support this clonotype. The gene calls are TRBV20-1 and TRBJ2-1; tentative D call: TRBD1 (6 bases). V shed 3 bases and J shed 6 bases, with 15 bases lying between them. The germline V gene has CDR1 DFQATT and CDR2 SNEGSKA (reference sequence). The CDR3 length is 14 residues. DNA of the CDR3: TGCAGTGCTAGTCCCAGGGGAGTTGGCAATGAGCAGTTCTTC. Encoded protein: CSASPRGVGNEQFF.

As to this clonotype: Mismatch with germline at one junction end may stem from a read error. V is TRBV12-3 or TRBV12-4 and J is TRBJ1-2; TRBD1 aligns across 7 bases. This CDR3 region has 14 residues. CDR3 region: CAGSPRGVGYGYTF. DNA for the CDR3: TGTGCCGGCAGCCCCAGGGGGGTCGGCTATGGCTACACCTTC.

This clonotype was seen ten or more times. This chain uses TRBV12-3 or TRBV12-4 with TRBJ2-3, with D perhaps matching TRBD1 or TRBD2 (5 bases each). This CDR3 is 16 amino acids long. V was clipped by 4 bases and J by 5 bases, with 19 bases between them. This CDR3 is CASSSWDDPNGDTQYF. The CDR3 DNA follows: TGTGCCAGCAGTTCCTGGGACGACCCGAACGGAGATACGCAGTATTTT.

This chain connects TRBV6-1 to TRBJ2-4, with TRBD2 as a possible D gene (6 bases). Germline loops: CDR1 MNHNS, CDR2 SASEGT. This CDR3 region has 14 residues. Trimming stripped 5 bases from V and 6 bases from J, with 14 bases between. The DNA for the CDR3 is TGTGCCAGCAGTCGGCGACTAGGGTTAAACATTCAGTACTTC. Translation: CASSRRLGLNIQYF.